The clone carrying this T cell receptor beta chain was counted a few times. This sample was included in a study of blood T cell repertoires in COVID-19. In the study overall: The samples span acute and convalescent COVID-19 from the United States, Italy and Spain. The analysed material was cDNA or gDNA that came from T cells, B-cell-depleted T cells, or PBMCs.

Authors' methods: The assay estimated nucleated cells by amplifying reference gene primers. TCRdb keeps only in-frame clones here, not all; method: immunoSEQ multiplex PCR. V, J and clone size reflect that table, while D and trimming were determined from the DNA. The top ten clones hold 1% to 1.5% of a sample with some 62,000 clones, just over 85% of them seen once. V was clipped by 4 bases and J by 7 bases, with 18 bases between them. The CDR3 is 15 residues long. Germline CDR1 is SGHNT and CDR2 is YYREEE (reference sequence). The sample comprised peripheral blood. This chain connects TRBV5-4 to TRBJ1-5; D is undetermined. The sequence was obtained from a woman older than 75 with acute or convalescent COVID-19. The CDR3 nucleotides read TGTGCCAGCAGCAACACCCCACATGAAAACCAGCCCCAGCATTTT. Its protein is CASSNTPHENQPQHF.